The rows below give T cell receptor beta chains drawn from one sample of a study of identical twins. In TCRdb, the 5' RACE reads were re-called with MiXCR into one record per CDR3 protein. Here the sample spans some 270,000 distinct CDR3 sequences, about 8.3% being singletons. These data were also filed under a second study, of yellow fever vaccine responses in identical twins.

Source material: CD8+ T cells sorted from blood. These receptors were taken from a woman aged 18-35 years in good health. CDR3s leave out the opening cysteine and the closing phenylalanine or tryptophan.

J gene | V gene | CDR3 protein
TRBJ2-2 | TRBV29-1 | SAPTYTGELF
TRBJ2-7 | TRBV6-4 | ATRGGVSSYEQY
TRBJ2-1 | TRBV20-1 | SARVMLAGGPHNEQF
TRBJ2-3 | TRBV10-1 | ASSERQFPDTQY
TRBJ2-1 | TRBV29-1 | SVEARRESPF
TRBJ2-2 | TRBV7-2 | ASSPWTANTGELF
TRBJ2-7 | TRBV4-1 | ASSQAGVGSSYEQY
TRBJ2-4 | TRBV19 | ASSIAARGDIQY
TRBJ2-2 | TRBV7-9 | ASSTKVSNTGELF
TRBJ2-7 | TRBV10-3 | AITGSGRGRDEQY
TRBJ2-7 | TRBV6-2/TRBV6-3 | ASSLTPEGVYEQY
TRBJ2-3 | TRBV10-1 | ASSESRAGVDTQY
TRBJ2-1 | TRBV5-6 | ASSLSIVSEGTF
TRBJ2-5 | TRBV6-5 | ASSFKIDIQETQY
TRBJ2-7 | TRBV27 | ASSSPHDEQY
TRBJ1-1 | TRBV20-1 | SAGNTEAF
TRBJ2-4 | TRBV7-9 | ASSPPTELAKNIQY
TRBJ2-5 | TRBV5-1 | ASSLGPGLETQY
TRBJ2-4 | TRBV27 | ASSLWGRARGIENIQY
TRBJ2-2 | TRBV28 | ASSLTRNTGELF
TRBJ1-1 | TRBV28 | ASGNLGDTEAF
TRBJ1-1 | TRBV7-9 | ASSFTGVGNTEAF
TRBJ2-5 | TRBV27 | ASSLNSYQETQY
TRBJ2-2 | TRBV11-2 | ASSRIWAATGELF
TRBJ2-7 | TRBV20-1 | SARPPAGGPSYEQY
TRBJ2-5 | TRBV7-9 | ASITGGGDETQY
TRBJ2-3 | TRBV7-3 | ASRPGQGVDTQY
TRBJ2-7 | TRBV27 | ASSLSPTAFYEQY
TRBJ2-6 | TRBV9 | ASRDPRGGIISGANVLT
TRBJ2-2 | TRBV6-1 | ASSPDRGRINTGELF
TRBJ2-7 | TRBV10-3 | AISEEFDWAGWY
TRBJ2-7 | TRBV15 | ATSRGLAGENYEQY
TRBJ1-6 | TRBV28 | ASGRGLSSPLH
TRBJ2-5 | TRBV28 | ASSLGGGGQKETQY
TRBJ2-7 | TRBV11-2 | ASSLGWGGLEQY
TRBJ2-6 | TRBV6-5 | ASSYGEGTGGAIGANVLT
TRBJ1-4 | TRBV5-1 | ASSPPGQGAVWEKLF
TRBJ2-5 | TRBV29-1 | SARQGGSRETQY
TRBJ2-1 | TRBV7-9 | ASSTTPYAYNEQF
TRBJ2-2 | TRBV18 | ASSSPRDTGELF
TRBJ2-2 | TRBV7-8 | ASSLGHGELF
TRBJ2-3 | TRBV9 | ASSVYGGPTDTQY
TRBJ2-1 | TRBV18 | ASSPPRAGDLGNEQF
TRBJ2-7 | TRBV7-9 | ASSRQGFYEQY
TRBJ2-1 | TRBV27 | ASSSLVRPFHNEQF
TRBJ2-7 | TRBV25-1 | ASSDSGGFSYEQY
TRBJ1-2 | TRBV12-3/TRBV12-4 | ASIHTWGDGYT
TRBJ2-1 | TRBV28 | ASSFGEGSSYNEQF
TRBJ2-3 | TRBV12-3/TRBV12-4 | ARSFGLAGPPGTDTQY
TRBJ1-5 | TRBV5-6 | ASSLVGQQNQPQH